The 8 T cell receptor beta chains in this list originate from one sample, sequenced in a study of human T cells and chemical hapten exposure. Time point: patch test 2, 6 weeks after DPC sensitization. Described treatment: therapeutic diphenylcyclopropenone sensitization with weekly scalp DPC. Via MiXCR, TCRdb re-called the RACE reads, giving one row per CDR3 protein. The sample holds about 50,000 distinct CDR3 sequences, 8.5% to 10% seen once. The input for sequencing was whole blood, taken in connection with sensitization to the hapten diphenylcyclopropenone (DPC). The receptors originated from a woman aged 45 to 65 with alopecia areata. Some clones in this sample may be carry-over from other donors' samples.

The V call is TRBV27, the J call TRBJ2-7, with D perhaps matching TRBD2 (6 bases). Trimming took 6 bases from V and 4 from J, leaving 13 bases between them. Looked up from germline, CDR1 is MNHEY and CDR2 is SMNVEV (reference sequence). The CDR3 covers 13 residues. The DNA of the CDR3 is TGTGCCAGCAGCCAGGGACTCGGTTACGAGCAGTACTTC. Translated: CASSQGLGYEQYF.

This clonotype appeared a few times. The V call is TRBV5-1, the J call TRBJ2-1, with D perhaps TRBD2 (5 bases). Per the germline V gene, CDR1 is SGHRS and CDR2 is YFSETQ. The ends were cut back, 0 bases at V and 7 bases at J, with 20 bases in the middle. The CDR3 extends over 17 amino acids. The CDR3, as DNA: TGCGCCAGCAGCTTGGTGTATAGTACAGCCCCGGGGAATGAGCAGTTCTTC. This codes for CASSLVYSTAPGNEQFF.

This clonotype turned up a few times. The V gene is TRBV7-9, the J gene TRBJ2-4, with D perhaps given as TRBD1 or TRBD2 (5 bases each). The CDR3 has 16 residues. Germline lookup yields CDR1 SEHNR and CDR2 FQNEAQ (reference sequence). V lost 2 bases and J lost 5, with 16 bases in between. CDR3 protein: CASSLRGRGSENIQYF. CDR3 DNA sequence: TGTGCCAGCAGCTTAAGGGGTAGAGGGAGTGAAAACATTCAGTACTTC.

This clonotype was picked up many times. The chain links TRBV4-3 to TRBJ1-4; 7 nucleotides line up with TRBD1. Germline trimming cut 3 bases from V and 2 bases from J; bases unmatched to any gene: 6. This CDR3 spans 16 amino acids. Per germline, CDR1 LGHNA and CDR2 YSLEER. Here the CDR3 reads CASSQFTGDTNEKLFF. In DNA form, the CDR3 reads TGCGCCAGCAGCCAGTTTACAGGGGACACTAATGAAAAACTGTTTTTT.

This clonotype was recorded at least ten times. This chain links TRBV6-2 or TRBV6-3 with TRBJ1-5; D is possibly TRBD1 (6 bases). This CDR3 is built from 14 residues. Trimming shortened V by 10 bases and J by 3 bases, and 16 bases separated the two germline ends. The germline V gene encodes CDR1 MNHEY and CDR2 SVGEGT. Here the CDR3 reads CATLPDSTNQPQHF. The CDR3 DNA is TGTGCCACCCTACCGGACAGTACCAATCAGCCCCAGCATTTT.

This clonotype was counted a few times. The chain recombines TRBV23-1 with TRBJ2-7; D is ambiguous. TRBV23-1 is placed among ORFs of uncertain function. The CDR3 is 8 residues long. V dropped 4 bases and J dropped 13 bases, with 5 bases sitting between them. The CDR3 nucleotides read TGCGCCAGCAGTCGCCCTTACTTC. Translating gives CASSRPYF.

This clonotype was seen only a few times. This chain connects TRBV7-2 to TRBJ2-3, with unresolved D. The V gene lost 0 bases and the J gene lost 0 bases, with 7 bases spanning the gap. Germline-derived CDR1 and CDR2 are SGHTA and FQGNSA. CDR3 length: 15 residues. CDR3 sequence reads: CASSLAPGSTDTQYF. The CDR3 region has the DNA TGTGCCAGCAGCTTAGCCCCGGGTAGCACAGATACGCAGTATTTT.

This clonotype was observed many times. The V and J genes are TRBV5-8 and TRBJ2-1; TRBD2 matches 11 bases. The V and J ends lost 5 bases and 0 bases, in that order; junction bases with no gene match: 7. Germline V gene sequence: CDR1 SGHTS, CDR2 YDEGEE. This CDR3 has 17 residues. In DNA, the CDR3 is TGTGCCAGCAGTCCCGGGACTAGCGGCTTCTCCTACAATGAGCAGTTCTTC. Translation: CASSPGTSGFSYNEQFF.